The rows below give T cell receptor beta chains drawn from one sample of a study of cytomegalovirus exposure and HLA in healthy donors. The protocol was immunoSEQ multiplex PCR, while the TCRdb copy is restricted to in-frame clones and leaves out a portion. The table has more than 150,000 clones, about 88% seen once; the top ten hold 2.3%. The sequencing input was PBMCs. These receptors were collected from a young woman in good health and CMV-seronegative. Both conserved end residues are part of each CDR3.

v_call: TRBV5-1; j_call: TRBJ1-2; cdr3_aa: CASSLSSHGDYGYTF
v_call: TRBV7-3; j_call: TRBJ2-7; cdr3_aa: CASSLTGGSEEYEQYF
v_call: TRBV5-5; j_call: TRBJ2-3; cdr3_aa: CASSLSTDTQYF
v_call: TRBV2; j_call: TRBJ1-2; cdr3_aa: CASSLQEVRKNGYTF
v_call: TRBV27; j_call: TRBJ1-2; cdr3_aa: CASSFAPGTNYGYTF
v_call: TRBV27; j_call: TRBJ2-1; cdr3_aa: CASSSLAGTNRYNGEQFF
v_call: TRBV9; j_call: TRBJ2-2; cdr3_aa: CASSVREREYTGELFF
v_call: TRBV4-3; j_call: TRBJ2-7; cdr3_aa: CASSQVEGAAYEQYF
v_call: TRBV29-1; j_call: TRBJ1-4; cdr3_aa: CSAKDRGLANEKLFF
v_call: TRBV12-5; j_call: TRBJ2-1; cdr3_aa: CASAPPGGFF
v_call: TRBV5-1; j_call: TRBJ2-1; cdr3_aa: CASRSLAGMVEQFF
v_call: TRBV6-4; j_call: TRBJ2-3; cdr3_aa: CASSDSSSGGGDTQYF
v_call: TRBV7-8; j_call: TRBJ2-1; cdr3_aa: CASSETSGGYNEQFF
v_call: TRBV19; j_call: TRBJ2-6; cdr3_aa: CASSTQAATGGANVLTF
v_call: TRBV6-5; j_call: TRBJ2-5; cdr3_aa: CASSYSRLGGETQYF